This record covers a single TCR beta chain. The antigen is undetermined. These data belong to a study of T-cell memory formation after mild COVID-19. Study information: The study found TCR clusters largely donor specific. General study results and limits: Later expanders leaned CD4+, whereas clones that contracted between day 15 and 85 were balanced CD4/CD8.

TCRdb re-derived calls from the 5' RACE reads in MiXCR, one entry per CDR3 protein. The sample has approximately 60,000 distinct CDR3 sequences, 8% to 10% seen once. The receptor's source is a man aged 18 to 29 who had mild COVID-19 (a few samples of this study predate the infection). Cell type and time point are not known. Sequenced: PBMCs or a T cell subset sorted from them (not recorded which).

The chain's CDR3 is CASSQVRGSSSYNSPLHF. Written as DNA, the CDR3 is TGCGCCAGCAGCCAAGTAAGGGGCAGCAGCTCCTATAATTCACCCCTCCACTTT. The chain has TRBV4-3 and TRBJ1-6, with D possibly matching TRBD1 (5 bases). Trimming cost V 1 base and J 0 bases, with 13 bases left between them. CDR1 LGHNA and CDR2 YSLEER come from the germline V gene. The CDR3 runs to 18 residues.